The text below deals with one T cell receptor beta chain. Its antigen specificity is not known. No much larger clonotype is one base removed from it; base qualities were not supplied. TCRbeta CDR3 regions were amplified from genomic DNA using the immunoSEQ Assay, a bias-controlled multiplex PCR. The authors' pipeline ran thus. The number of nucleated cells in each sample was estimated from the amplification of reference gene primers within the assay. To quantify the absolute abundance of each unique TCRbeta CDR3 rearrangement, sequence reads were collapsed and filtered. Productive Simpson clonality was computed per sample as the square root of Simpson's diversity index over productive rearrangements. TCRdb limited this immuneACCESS table to in-frame rearrangements with V and J called. A share of clones is missing; checked studies link under half to unresolved V genes, and the rest is unexplained. The DNA was the basis for D and trimming; V, J and clone size are from that table. Counted in this sample were around 150,000 clones; roughly 80% of them appeared once. The ten largest clonotypes hold over 15% of the sample.

The CDR3 holds 14 amino acids from the cysteine to the phenylalanine. The retained sequence is limited to the CDR3, 42 bases, with the frame set at the first base. V is reduced by 5 bases and J by 2 bases, leaving a spacing of 10 bases between them. Sequences SEHNR (CDR1) and FQNEAQ (CDR2) are obtained from the germline V gene (reference sequence). The data belong to a study of blood T cell repertoires in COVID-19 (dated by TCRdb to about 2020). In terms of the full investigation: The collaborator samples originated in the United States, Italy and Spain and spanned the acute and convalescent phases of COVID-19. Where HLA class I and class II types were available, the types were taken from metadata supplied by the sample provider, not from assay-based typing. The repertoires were made available in a free public database intended to serve as a resource for research on the immune response to SARS-CoV-2. Subjects who had been exposed to COVID-19, were actively infected with it, or had recovered from it provided the deeply sampled blood TCRbeta repertoires that made up the dataset. Nearly every sample came with metadata listing a de-identified subject ID, COVID-19 status, age in years and sex. The prospective study material was composed of cDNA or gDNA derived from T cells, B-cell-depleted T cells, or PBMCs. The samples were drawn from the first 160 participants of the ongoing ImmuneRACE study and from more than 1,000 subjects provided by 6 global collaborators. Results the study describes overall, beyond this receptor: The amount of clinical and demographic metadata varied by source and participant and was provided uncurated.

Each collaborating institution followed its own protocols to collect whole blood in K2EDTA tubes. Collaborator samples were shipped for TCRbeta analysis as frozen whole blood, isolated PBMCs, or DNA extracted from either sample type. Recombination joined TRBV7-9 with TRBJ1-5, with the D gene not confidently named. This sequence originates from a middle-aged man with acute or convalescent COVID-19. The sample was peripheral blood. The nucleotide sequence reads as follows: TGTGCCAGCAGCCCCACAGTCGGCAATCAGCCCCAGCATTTT. Its translation is CASSPTVGNQPQHF.